One and the same sample provided the 19 T cell receptor beta chains below, sequenced in a study of OX40 agonist ivuxolimab in advanced cancers. Method: immunoSEQ multiplex PCR; TCRdb's copy keeps in-frame clones and lacks some. Of 40,000 or so clones in the sample, roughly 80% were seen once. Here the sequenced sample was CD4+ or CD8+ T cells sorted from blood, taken in a trial of the OX40 agonist ivuxolimab. These receptors were collected from an adult with an advanced solid tumor such as melanoma, head and neck, liver or kidney cancer.

The chain joins TRBV25-1 to TRBJ2-7, with TRBD2 identical over 9 bases. The trim removed 5 bases at V and 3 bases at J, leaving 2 bases unmatched. The germline gives CDR1 MGHDK, CDR2 SYGVNS. This CDR3 comprises 13 residues. CDR3 in amino acids: CASSSGRSYEQYF. The CDR3 region has the DNA TGTGCCAGCAGTAGCGGGAGGAGCTACGAGCAGTACTTC.

The V gene is TRBV6-6, the J gene TRBJ1-5; D remains ambiguous. CDR3 length: 12 amino acids. Trimming shortened V by 6 bases and J by 7 bases, and 10 bases separated the two germline ends. Germline loops: CDR1 MNHNY, CDR2 SVGAGI (reference sequence). DNA for the CDR3: TGTGCCAGCAGCGAGGCCACCCAGCCCCAGCATTTT. It encodes CASSEATQPQHF.

The chain carries TRBV13 and TRBJ2-1; D is uncertain. The CDR3 has 14 residues. Germline V gene lookup returns CDR1 PRHDT and CDR2 FYEKMQ (reference sequence). The V end lost 8 bases, the J end lost 4 bases, and 15 bases lay between the germline ends. The CDR3, as DNA: TGTGCCAGCCAGGAGAGCCCCGATTACAATGAGCAGTTCTTC. This encodes CASQESPDYNEQFF.

V is TRBV28 and J is TRBJ2-7; the D is unclear. The CDR3 runs to 13 residues. With 2 bases removed from V and 5 bases from J, the gap between germline ends came to 10 bases. Germline loops: CDR1 MDHEN, CDR2 SYDVKM. The CDR3 DNA sequence: TGTGCCAGCAGTTTACCGTTTAGCAACGAGCAGTACTTC. This gives the protein CASSLPFSNEQYF.

This rearrangement joins TRBV6-5 to TRBJ2-5, with D possibly being TRBD1 (7 bases). CDR3 length equals 14 residues. Germline V gene lookup returns CDR1 MNHEY and CDR2 SVGAGI. Trimming pared 5 bases from V and 5 bases from J, leaving 15 bases between. As DNA, the CDR3 is TGTGCCAGCAGTGGAGGGACAGCTTGGGAGACCCAGTACTTC. Protein sequence: CASSGGTAWETQYF.

The V and J genes are TRBV7-2 and TRBJ2-5, with D tentatively TRBD2 (6 bases). With 3 bases removed from V and 2 bases from J, the gap between germline ends came to 13 bases. The CDR3 has 15 residues. From germline, CDR1 is SGHTA and CDR2 FQGNSA. This chain's CDR3 is CASSFPEGLQETQYF. The CDR3 DNA reads as TGTGCCAGCAGCTTCCCCGAGGGACTTCAAGAGACCCAGTACTTC.

The rearrangement links TRBV25-1 to TRBJ2-1, with unresolved D. The CDR3 spans 12 residues. The V and J ends lost 4 bases and 10 bases respectively, with 11 bases between them. The germline CDR1 and CDR2 sequences are MGHDK and SYGVNS. The DNA of the CDR3 is TGTGCCAGCAGTGGAGGCCGTTTGGAGCAGTTCTTC. Residues: CASSGGRLEQFF.

This clone came up many times. Other nucleotide sequences from this sample produce the same CDR3. This chain connects TRBV6-1 to TRBJ1-2; TRBD1 aligns across 8 bases. The CDR3 runs to 15 residues. In germline, CDR1 is MNHNS, CDR2 SASEGT. V lost 6 bases to trimming and J lost 2 bases; unmatched junction nucleotides: 8. CDR3 DNA sequence: TGTGCCAGCAGGGTCGGACAGGGACCCAACTATGGCTACACCTTC. It specifies CASRVGQGPNYGYTF.

This chain uses TRBV9 with TRBJ2-1, with D possibly matching TRBD1 (6 bases). Germline V gives CDR1 SGDLS, CDR2 YYNGEE. This CDR3 region has 15 residues. V dropped 3 bases and J dropped 9 bases, with 19 bases sitting between them. This CDR3 is CASSGGIQGRIEQFF. As DNA, the CDR3 is TGTGCCAGCAGCGGGGGAATACAGGGTAGGATTGAGCAGTTCTTC.

The J gene is TRBJ1-5, the V gene TRBV1. TRBV1 is flagged as a pseudogene. This CDR3 has 15 residues. The CDR3 is CTSSLRLGGNQPQHF. The CDR3 nucleotides read TGCACCAGCAGCCTGCGTCTGGGGGGAAACCAGCCCCAGCATTTT.

V and J are TRBV6-5 and TRBJ1-1; TRBD1 might be the D (6 bases). With 0 bases removed from V and 4 bases from J, the gap between germline ends came to 9 bases. The germline V gene has CDR1 MNHEY and CDR2 SVGAGI. CDR3 length equals 14 residues. CDR3 protein: CASSYSKGGTEAFF. In DNA, the CDR3 is TGTGCCAGCAGTTACTCGAAGGGGGGCACTGAAGCTTTCTTT.

The gene calls are TRBV9 and TRBJ2-7, with D maybe TRBD1 (7 bases). The V end lost 3 bases, the J end lost 2 bases, and 9 bases lay between the germline ends. From germline, CDR1 is SGDLS and CDR2 YYNGEE. The length of the CDR3 is 13 residues. CDR3 in DNA: TGTGCCAGCAGCGCAGGGGGGACCTACGAGCAGTACTTC. Residues: CASSAGGTYEQYF.

Here the CDR3 DNA reads TGTGCCAGCAGCGCGGGACGGGACACTGAAGCTTTCTTT. As protein: CASSAGRDTEAFF. This chain joins TRBV9 and TRBJ1-1, with D perhaps matching TRBD1 (5 bases). The CDR3 is made up of 13 amino acids. Trimming stripped 3 bases from V and 3 bases from J, with 9 bases between. Germline CDR1 and CDR2: SGDLS and YYNGEE.

This rearrangement joins TRBV5-1 to TRBJ2-1; D call uncertain. The CDR3 runs to 13 residues. Looked up from germline, CDR1 is SGHRS and CDR2 is YFSETQ. V dropped 0 bases and J dropped 8 bases, with 9 bases sitting between them. As DNA, the CDR3 is TGCGCCAGCAGCTTGGCCCGTGACCATGAGCAGTTCTTC. This codes for CASSLARDHEQFF. Based on the CDR3 plus reference TRBV5-1 and TRBJ2-1, the full variable domain is KAGVTQTPRYLIKTRGQQVTLSCSPISGHRSVSWYQQTPGQGLQFLFEYFSETQRNKGNFPGRFSGRQFSNSRSEMNVSTLELGDSALYLCASSLARDHEQFFGPGTRLTVL.

The chain combines TRBV4-3 with TRBJ2-7; either TRBD1 or TRBD2 may fit D (6 bases each). Germline CDR1 LGHNA, CDR2 YSLEER. V lost 0 bases, J lost 3 bases, and 15 bases lay in between. There are 16 residues in the CDR3. CDR3 bases: TGCGCCAGCAGCCAAGACGGGAGAGGGACACACTACGAGCAGTACTTC. Translating it yields CASSQDGRGTHYEQYF.

This chain links TRBV4-1 with TRBJ1-1, with TRBD1 matching over 7 bases. CDR3 length equals 14 residues. The germline gives CDR1 MGHRA, CDR2 YSYEKL. V lost 6 bases and J lost 1; bases outside the gene matches: 5. The CDR3 bases are TGCGCCAGCAGTGGAGACAGGGAGAACACTGAAGCTTTCTTT. Its protein is CASSGDRENTEAFF.

The chain links TRBV4-1 to TRBJ1-5; D uncertain. Trimming took 3 bases from V and 9 from J, leaving 12 bases between them. From germline, CDR1 is MGHRA and CDR2 YSYEKL. This CDR3 comprises 13 residues. Here the CDR3 DNA reads TGCGCCAGCAGCCACCTCCTGGGGAGGCCCCAGCATTTT. Encoded protein: CASSHLLGRPQHF.

The chain has TRBV5-1 and TRBJ1-2; the D gene is possibly TRBD1 (6 bases). V lost 0 bases, J lost 2 bases, and 11 bases lay in between. Germline V lookup: CDR1 SGHRS, CDR2 YFSETQ. CDR3 length equals 15 residues. CDR3 in DNA: TGCGCCAGCAGCTTGGAGGCAGGGGCCAACTATGGCTACACCTTC. Its protein product is CASSLEAGANYGYTF.

This clone came up a few times. The J gene is TRBJ2-5, the V gene TRBV9; 12 bases map to TRBD2. V gave up 4 bases and J gave up 4 bases; unmatched junction bases: 11. Germline-derived CDR1 and CDR2 are SGDLS and YYNGEE. The CDR3 is 17 residues long. This CDR3 is CASSLHPSLAGGETQYF. DNA of the CDR3: TGTGCCAGCAGCCTCCACCCCTCACTAGCGGGAGGAGAGACCCAGTACTTC.